This T cell receptor (beta chain) was documented in a study of T cell repertoires in cytomegalovirus infection. Each CDR3 protein is one row after TCRdb ran MiXCR on the reads. The sample shows 230,000 or so distinct CDR3 sequences, approximately 38% of them seen only once. Findings of the study overall: Across the ex vivo response, the dominant clonotypes were HLA-C-restricted CMV-specific TCR beta clonotypes.

Points on this clonotype: As yet, its antigen is unknown.

With 9 bases clipped from V and 7 bases from J, the junction kept 12 bases outside the gene matches. The CDR3 length is 15 residues. In germline, CDR1 is LNHDA, CDR2 SQIVND (reference sequence). The receptor comes from a human donor in good health (CMV status not recorded). Some clones in this sample may be carry-over from other donors' samples. The source was CD8+ T cells from cultured PBMCs, collected from culture after CMV antigen stimulation. The chain links TRBV19 to TRBJ2-1; 10 bases match TRBD2. The CDR3 spells CASRLAGPPRNEQFF. CDR3 bases: TGTGCCAGCAGACTAGCGGGCCCGCCCAGGAATGAGCAGTTCTTC. The whole variable domain, remainder taken from reference TRBV19 and TRBJ2-1, is DGGITQSPKYLFRKEGQNVTLSCEQNLNHDAMYWYRQDPGQGLRLIYYSQIVNDFQKGDIAEGYSVSREKKESFPLTVTSAQKNPTAFYLCASRLAGPPRNEQFFGPGTRLTVL.